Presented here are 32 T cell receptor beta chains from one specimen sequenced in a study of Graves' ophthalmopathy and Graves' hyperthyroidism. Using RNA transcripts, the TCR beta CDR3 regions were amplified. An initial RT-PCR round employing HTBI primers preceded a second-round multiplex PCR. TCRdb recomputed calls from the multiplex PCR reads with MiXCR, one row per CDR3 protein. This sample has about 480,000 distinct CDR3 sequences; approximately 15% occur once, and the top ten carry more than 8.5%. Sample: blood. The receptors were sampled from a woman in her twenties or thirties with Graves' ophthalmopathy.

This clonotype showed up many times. This chain's CDR3 is CASSLRSPTYEQYF. As DNA, the CDR3 is TGCGCCAGCAGCTTACGGTCCCCCACCTACGAGCAGTACTTC. The chain joins TRBV5-1 to TRBJ2-7; D gene ambiguous. This CDR3 has 14 residues. CDR1 is SGHRS and CDR2 is YFSETQ in the germline V gene. Trimming shortened V by 2 bases and J by 2 bases, and 11 bases separated the two germline ends.

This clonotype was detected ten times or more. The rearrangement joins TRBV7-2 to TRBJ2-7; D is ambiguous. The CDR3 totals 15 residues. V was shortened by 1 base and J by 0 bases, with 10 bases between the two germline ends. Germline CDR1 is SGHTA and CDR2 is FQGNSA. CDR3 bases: TGTGCCAGCAGCTTAGTGACTTTTAGCTCCTACGAGCAGTACTTC. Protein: CASSLVTFSSYEQYF.

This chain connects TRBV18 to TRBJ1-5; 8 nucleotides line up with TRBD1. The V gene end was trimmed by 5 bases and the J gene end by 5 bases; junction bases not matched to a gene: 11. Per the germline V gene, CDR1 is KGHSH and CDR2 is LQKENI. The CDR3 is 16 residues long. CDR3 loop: CASSLSPGTGDQPQHF. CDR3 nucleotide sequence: TGTGCCAGCTCATTAAGCCCCGGGACAGGCGATCAGCCCCAGCATTTT.

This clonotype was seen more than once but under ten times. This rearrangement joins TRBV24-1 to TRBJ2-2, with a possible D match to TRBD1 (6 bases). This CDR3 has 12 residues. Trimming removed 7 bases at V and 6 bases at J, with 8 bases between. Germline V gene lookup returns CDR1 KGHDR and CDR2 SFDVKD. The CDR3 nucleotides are TGTGCCACCAGCAGGGGTCCCGGGGAGCTGTTTTTT. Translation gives CATSRGPGELFF.

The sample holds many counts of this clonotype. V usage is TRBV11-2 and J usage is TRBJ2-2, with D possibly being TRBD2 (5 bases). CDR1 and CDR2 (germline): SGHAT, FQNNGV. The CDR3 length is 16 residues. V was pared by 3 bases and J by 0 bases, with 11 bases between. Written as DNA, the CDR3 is TGTGCCAGCAGCTTCAGGACTGGACCGAACACCGGGGAGCTGTTTTTT. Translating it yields CASSFRTGPNTGELFF. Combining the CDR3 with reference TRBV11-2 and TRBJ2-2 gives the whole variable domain EAGVAQSPRYKIIEKRQSVAFWCNPISGHATLYWYQQILGQGPKLLIQFQNNGVVDDSQLPKDRFSAERLKGVDSTLKIQPAKLEDSAVYLCASSFRTGPNTGELFFGEGSRLTVL.

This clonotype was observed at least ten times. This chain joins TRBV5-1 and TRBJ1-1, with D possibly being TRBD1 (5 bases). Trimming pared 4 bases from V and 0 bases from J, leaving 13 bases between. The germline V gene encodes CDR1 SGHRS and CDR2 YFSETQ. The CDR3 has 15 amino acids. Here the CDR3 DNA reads TGCGCCAGCAGCCCATCGGGGACTGTGAACACTGAAGCTTTCTTT. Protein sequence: CASSPSGTVNTEAFF.

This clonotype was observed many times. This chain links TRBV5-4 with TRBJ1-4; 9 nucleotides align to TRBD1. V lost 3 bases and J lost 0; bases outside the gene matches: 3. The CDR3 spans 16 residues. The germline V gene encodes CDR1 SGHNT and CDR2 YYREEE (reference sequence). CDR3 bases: TGTGCCAGCAGCTCACAGGGGGCGGCAACTAATGAAAAACTGTTTTTT. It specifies CASSSQGAATNEKLFF. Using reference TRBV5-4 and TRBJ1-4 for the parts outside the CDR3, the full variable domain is ETGVTQSPTHLIKTRGQQVTLRCSSQSGHNTVSWYQQALGQGPQFIFQYYREEENGRGNFPPRFSGLQFPNYSSELNVNALELDDSALYLCASSSQGAATNEKLFFGSGTQLSVL.

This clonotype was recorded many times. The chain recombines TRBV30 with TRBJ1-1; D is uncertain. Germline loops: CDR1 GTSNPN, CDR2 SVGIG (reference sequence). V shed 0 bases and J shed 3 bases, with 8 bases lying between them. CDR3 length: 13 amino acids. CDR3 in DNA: TGTGCCTGGAGTGTCCAGAGTTACACTGAAGCTTTCTTT. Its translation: CAWSVQSYTEAFF.

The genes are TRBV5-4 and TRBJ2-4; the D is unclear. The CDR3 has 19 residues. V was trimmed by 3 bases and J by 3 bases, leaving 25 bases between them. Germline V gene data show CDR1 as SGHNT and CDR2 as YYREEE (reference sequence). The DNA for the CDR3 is TGTGCCAGCAGCTACCGATCAGAGCAAACCGCTCAAGGCAAAAACATTCAGTACTTC. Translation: CASSYRSEQTAQGKNIQYF.

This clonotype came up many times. The CDR3 spells CASSRTGQPQETQYF. The CDR3 DNA reads TGCGCCAGCAGCAGAACGGGACAGCCTCAAGAGACCCAGTACTTC. This chain uses TRBV5-1 with TRBJ2-5; 7 nucleotides match TRBD1. V dropped 4 bases and J dropped 2; count of bases not matched to a gene: 8. This CDR3 comprises 15 residues. Germline assignment: CDR1 SGHRS and CDR2 YFSETQ.

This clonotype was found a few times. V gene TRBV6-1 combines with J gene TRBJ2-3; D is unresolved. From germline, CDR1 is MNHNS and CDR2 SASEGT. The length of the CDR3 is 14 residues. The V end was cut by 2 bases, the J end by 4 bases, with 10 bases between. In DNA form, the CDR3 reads TGTGCCAGCAGTGAACCCCTATCGGCAGATACGCAGTATTTT. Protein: CASSEPLSADTQYF.

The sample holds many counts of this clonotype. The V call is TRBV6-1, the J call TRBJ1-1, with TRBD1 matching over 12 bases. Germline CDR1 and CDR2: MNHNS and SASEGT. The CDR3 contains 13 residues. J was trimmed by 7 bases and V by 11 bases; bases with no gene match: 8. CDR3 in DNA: TGTGCCGCACCGGGACAGGGGGCGTTTGAAGCTTTCTTT. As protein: CAAPGQGAFEAFF.

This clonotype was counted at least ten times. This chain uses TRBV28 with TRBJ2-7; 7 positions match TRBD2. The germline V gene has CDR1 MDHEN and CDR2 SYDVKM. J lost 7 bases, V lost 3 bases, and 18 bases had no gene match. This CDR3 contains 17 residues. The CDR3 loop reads CASSFMFVGLGMGEQYF. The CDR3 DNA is TGTGCCAGCAGTTTTATGTTTGTAGGACTAGGGATGGGGGAGCAGTACTTC. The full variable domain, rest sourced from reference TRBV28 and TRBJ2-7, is DVKVTQSSRYLVKRTGEKVFLECVQDMDHENMFWYRQDPGLGLRLIYFSYDVKMKEKGDIPEGYSVSREKKERFSLILESASTNQTSMYLCASSFMFVGLGMGEQYFGPGTRLTVT.

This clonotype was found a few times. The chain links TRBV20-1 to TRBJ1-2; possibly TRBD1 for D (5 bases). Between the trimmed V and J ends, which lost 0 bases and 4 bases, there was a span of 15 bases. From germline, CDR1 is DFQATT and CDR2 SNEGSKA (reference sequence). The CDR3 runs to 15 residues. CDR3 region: CSARDWRGGPYGYTF. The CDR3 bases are TGCAGTGCTAGAGATTGGAGGGGAGGCCCCTATGGCTACACCTTC.

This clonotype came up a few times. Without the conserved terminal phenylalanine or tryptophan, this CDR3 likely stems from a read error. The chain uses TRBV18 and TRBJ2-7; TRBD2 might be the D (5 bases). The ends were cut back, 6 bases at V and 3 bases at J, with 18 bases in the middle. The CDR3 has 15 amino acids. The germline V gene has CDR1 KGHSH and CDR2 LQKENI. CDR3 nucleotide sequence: TGTGCCAGCTCGCCCCTTCCGGGATGCGACTACGAGCAGTACCTC. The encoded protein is CASSPLPGCDYEQYL.

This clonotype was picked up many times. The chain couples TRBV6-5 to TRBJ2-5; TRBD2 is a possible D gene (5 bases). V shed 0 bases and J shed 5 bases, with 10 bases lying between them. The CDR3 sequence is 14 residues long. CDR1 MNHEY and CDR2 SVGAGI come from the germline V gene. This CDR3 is CASSYSGIDETQYF. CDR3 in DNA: TGTGCCAGCAGTTACTCCGGGATTGACGAGACCCAGTACTTC.

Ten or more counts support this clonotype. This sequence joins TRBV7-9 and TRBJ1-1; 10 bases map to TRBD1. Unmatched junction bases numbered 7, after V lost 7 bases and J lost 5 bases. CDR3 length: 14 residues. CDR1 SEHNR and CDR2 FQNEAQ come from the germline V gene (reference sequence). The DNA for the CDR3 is TGTGCCAGCACCCAGACAGGGGGCATAACTGAAGCTTTCTTT. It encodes CASTQTGGITEAFF.

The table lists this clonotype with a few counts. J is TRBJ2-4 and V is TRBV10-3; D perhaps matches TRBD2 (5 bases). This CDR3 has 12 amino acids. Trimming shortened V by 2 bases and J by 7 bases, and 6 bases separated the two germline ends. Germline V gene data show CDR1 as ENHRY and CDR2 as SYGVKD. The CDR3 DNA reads TGTGCCATCAGTGAGAGGGAGAACATTCAGTACTTC. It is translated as CAISERENIQYF.

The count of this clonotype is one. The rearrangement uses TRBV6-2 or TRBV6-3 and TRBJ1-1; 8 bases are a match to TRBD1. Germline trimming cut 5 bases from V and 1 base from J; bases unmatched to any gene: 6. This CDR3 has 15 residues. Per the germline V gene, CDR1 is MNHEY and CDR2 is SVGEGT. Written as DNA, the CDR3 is TGTGCCAGCAGTACTAGGGACAGGAAGAACACTGAAGCTTTCTTT. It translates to CASSTRDRKNTEAFF.

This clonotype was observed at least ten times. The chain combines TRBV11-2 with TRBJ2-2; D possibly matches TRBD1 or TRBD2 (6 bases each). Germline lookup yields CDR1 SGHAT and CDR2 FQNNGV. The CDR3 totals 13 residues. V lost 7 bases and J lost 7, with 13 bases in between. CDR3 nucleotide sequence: TGTGCCAGCAACCATGGGGGGCGCGGGGAGCTGTTTTTT. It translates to CASNHGGRGELFF.

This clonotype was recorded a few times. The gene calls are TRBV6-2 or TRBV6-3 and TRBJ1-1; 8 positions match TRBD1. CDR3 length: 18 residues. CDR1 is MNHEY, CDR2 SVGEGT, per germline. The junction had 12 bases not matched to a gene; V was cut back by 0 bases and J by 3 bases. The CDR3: CASSYSPDRAEYDTEAFF. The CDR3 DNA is TGTGCCAGCAGTTACTCGCCGGACAGGGCCGAGTATGACACTGAAGCTTTCTTT.

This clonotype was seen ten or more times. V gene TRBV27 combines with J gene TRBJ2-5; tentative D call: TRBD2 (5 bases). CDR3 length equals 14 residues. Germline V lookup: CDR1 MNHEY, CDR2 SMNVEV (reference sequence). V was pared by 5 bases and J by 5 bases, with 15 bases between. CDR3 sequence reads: CASSQTPPGETQYF. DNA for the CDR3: TGTGCCAGCAGTCAGACCCCCCCGGGGGAGACCCAGTACTTC.

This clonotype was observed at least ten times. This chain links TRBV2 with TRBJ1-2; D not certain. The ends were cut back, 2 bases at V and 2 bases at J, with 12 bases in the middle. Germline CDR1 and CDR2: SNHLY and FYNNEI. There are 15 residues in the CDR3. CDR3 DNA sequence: TGTGCCAGCAGTGAATCGAGACAAGCCAACTATGGCTACACCTTC. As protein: CASSESRQANYGYTF.

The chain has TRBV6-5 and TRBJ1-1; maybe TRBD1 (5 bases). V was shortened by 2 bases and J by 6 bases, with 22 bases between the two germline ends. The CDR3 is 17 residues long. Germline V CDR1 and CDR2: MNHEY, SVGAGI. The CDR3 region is CASSYGVGRRGAPEAFF. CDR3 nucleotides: TGTGCCAGCAGTTACGGTGTGGGCCGGAGAGGGGCGCCTGAAGCTTTCTTT.

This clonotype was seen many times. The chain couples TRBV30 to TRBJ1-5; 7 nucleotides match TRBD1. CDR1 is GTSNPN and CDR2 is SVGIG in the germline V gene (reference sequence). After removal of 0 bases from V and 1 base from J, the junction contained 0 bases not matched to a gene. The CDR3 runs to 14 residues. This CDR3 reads CAWSVQGSNQPQHF. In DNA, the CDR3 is TGTGCCTGGAGTGTACAGGGGAGCAATCAGCCCCAGCATTTT.

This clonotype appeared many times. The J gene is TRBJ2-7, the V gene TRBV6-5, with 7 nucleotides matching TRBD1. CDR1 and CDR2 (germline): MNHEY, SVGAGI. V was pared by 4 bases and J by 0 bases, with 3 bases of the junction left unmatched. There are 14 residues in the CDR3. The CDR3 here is CASSWDSSSYEQYF. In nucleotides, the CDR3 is TGTGCCAGCAGTTGGGACAGCAGCTCCTACGAGCAGTACTTC.

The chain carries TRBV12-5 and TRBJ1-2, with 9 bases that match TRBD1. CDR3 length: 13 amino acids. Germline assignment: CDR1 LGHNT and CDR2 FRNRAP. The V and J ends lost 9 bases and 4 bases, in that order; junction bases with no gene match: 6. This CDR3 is CARNRDRAYGYTF. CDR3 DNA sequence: TGTGCTAGAAACAGGGACAGGGCCTATGGCTACACCTTC.

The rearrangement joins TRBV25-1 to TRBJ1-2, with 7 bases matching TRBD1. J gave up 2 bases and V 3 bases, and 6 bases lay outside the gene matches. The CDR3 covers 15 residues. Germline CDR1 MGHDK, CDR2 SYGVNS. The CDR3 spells CASSDSTGMNYGYTF. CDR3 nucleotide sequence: TGTGCCAGCAGTGACTCGACAGGGATGAACTATGGCTACACCTTC.

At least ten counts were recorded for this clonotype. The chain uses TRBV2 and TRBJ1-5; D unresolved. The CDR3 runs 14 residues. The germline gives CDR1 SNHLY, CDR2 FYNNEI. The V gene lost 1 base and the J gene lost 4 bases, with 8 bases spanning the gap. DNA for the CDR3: TGTGCCAGCAGTGAAGTGCTAGATAATCAGCCCCAGCATTTT. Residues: CASSEVLDNQPQHF.

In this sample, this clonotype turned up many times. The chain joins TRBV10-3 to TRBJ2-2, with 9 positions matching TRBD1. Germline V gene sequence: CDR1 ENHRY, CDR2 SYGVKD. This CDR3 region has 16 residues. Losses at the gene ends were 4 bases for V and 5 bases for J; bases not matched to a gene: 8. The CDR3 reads CAISAAGTGRTGELFF. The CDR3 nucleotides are TGTGCCATCAGTGCAGCCGGGACAGGGAGGACCGGGGAGCTGTTTTTT.

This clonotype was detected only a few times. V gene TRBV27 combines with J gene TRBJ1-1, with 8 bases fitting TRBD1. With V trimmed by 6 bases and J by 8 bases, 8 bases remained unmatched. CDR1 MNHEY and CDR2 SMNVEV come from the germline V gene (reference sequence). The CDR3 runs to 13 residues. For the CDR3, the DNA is TGTGCCAGCAGCGACCGCCGGGACAGGGAAGCTTTCTTT. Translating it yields CASSDRRDREAFF.

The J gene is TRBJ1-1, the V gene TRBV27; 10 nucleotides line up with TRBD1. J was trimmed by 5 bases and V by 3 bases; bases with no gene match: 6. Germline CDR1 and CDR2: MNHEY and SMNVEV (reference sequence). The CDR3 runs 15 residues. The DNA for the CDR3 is TGTGCCAGCAGTTTCCTTGGGACAGGGGAGACTGAAGCTTTCTTT. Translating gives CASSFLGTGETEAFF.